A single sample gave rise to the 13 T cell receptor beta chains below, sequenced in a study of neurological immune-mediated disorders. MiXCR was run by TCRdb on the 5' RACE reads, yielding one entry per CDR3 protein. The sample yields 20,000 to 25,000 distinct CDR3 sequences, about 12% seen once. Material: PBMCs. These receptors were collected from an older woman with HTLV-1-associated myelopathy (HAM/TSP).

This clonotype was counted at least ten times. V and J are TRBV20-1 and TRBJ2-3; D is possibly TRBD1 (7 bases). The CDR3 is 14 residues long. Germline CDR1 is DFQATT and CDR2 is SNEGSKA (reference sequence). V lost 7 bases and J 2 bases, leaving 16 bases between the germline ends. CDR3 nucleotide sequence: TGCAGTGTCCGGCGGGACAGATTCACAGATACGCAGTATTTT. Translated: CSVRRDRFTDTQYF.

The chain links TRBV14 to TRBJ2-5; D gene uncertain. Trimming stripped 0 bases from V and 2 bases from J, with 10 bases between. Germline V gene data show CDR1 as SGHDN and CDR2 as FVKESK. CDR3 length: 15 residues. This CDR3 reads CASSQDRASQETQYF. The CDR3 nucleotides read TGTGCCAGCAGCCAAGATCGAGCGAGTCAAGAGACCCAGTACTTC.

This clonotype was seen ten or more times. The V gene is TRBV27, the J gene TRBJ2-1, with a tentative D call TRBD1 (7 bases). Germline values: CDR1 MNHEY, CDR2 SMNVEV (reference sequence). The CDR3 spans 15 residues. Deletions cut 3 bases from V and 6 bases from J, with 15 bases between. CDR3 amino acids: CASSFWRDRVNEQFF. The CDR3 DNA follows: TGTGCCAGCAGTTTTTGGAGGGACAGAGTCAATGAGCAGTTCTTC.

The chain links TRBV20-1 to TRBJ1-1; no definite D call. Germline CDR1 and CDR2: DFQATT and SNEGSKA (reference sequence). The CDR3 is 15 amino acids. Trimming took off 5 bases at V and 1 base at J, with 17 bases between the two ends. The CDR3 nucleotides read TGCAGTGCTTTTCCGAAATTAGTGTGGAACACTGAAGCTTTCTTT. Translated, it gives CSAFPKLVWNTEAFF.

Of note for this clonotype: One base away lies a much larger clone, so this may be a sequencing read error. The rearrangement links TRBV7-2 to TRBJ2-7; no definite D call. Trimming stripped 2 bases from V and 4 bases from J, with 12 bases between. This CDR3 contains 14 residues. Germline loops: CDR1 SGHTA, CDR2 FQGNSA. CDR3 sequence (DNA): TGTGCCAGCAGCTTATACGCAGGCCAGTACGAGCAGTACTTC. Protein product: CASSLYAGQYEQYF.

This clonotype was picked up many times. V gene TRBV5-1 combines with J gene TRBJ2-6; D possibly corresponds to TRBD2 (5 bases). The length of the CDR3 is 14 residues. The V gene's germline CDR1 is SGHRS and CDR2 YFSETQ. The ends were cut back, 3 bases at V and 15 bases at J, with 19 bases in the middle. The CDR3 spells CASSSLDAGETLTF. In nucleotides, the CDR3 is TGCGCCAGCAGCTCTCTGGACGCTGGGGAGACCCTGACTTTC.

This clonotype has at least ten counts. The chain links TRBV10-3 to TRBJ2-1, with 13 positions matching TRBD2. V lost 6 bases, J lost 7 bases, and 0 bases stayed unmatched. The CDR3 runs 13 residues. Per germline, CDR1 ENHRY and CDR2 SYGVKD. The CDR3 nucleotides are TGTGCCATCAGACTAGCGGGGGGGAATGAGCAGTTCTTC. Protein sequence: CAIRLAGGNEQFF.

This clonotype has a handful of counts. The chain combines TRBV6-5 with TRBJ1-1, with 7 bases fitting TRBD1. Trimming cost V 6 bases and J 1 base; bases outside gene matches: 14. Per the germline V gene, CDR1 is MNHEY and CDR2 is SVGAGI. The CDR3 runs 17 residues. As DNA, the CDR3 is TGTGCCAGCAGCCGAACCCTAAGGACAGGAGCGAACACTGAAGCTTTCTTT. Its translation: CASSRTLRTGANTEAFF.

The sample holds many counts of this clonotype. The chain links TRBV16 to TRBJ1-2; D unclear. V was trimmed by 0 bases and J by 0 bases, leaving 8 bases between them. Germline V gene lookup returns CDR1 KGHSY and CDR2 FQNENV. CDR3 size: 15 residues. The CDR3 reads CASSQSAVSNYGYTF. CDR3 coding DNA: TGTGCCAGCAGCCAATCTGCAGTTTCTAACTATGGCTACACCTTC.

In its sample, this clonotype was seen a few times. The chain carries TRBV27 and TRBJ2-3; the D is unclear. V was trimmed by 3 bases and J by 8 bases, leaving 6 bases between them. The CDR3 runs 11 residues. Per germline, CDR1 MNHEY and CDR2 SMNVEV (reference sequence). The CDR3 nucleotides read TGTGCCAGCAGTTTCGGAAGTACGCAGTATTTT. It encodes CASSFGSTQYF.

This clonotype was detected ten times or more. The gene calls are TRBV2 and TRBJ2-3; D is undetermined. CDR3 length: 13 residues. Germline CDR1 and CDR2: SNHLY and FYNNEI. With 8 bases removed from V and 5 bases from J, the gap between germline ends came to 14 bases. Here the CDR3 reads CASEMRLGDTQYF. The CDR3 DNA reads TGTGCCAGCGAGATGAGGTTGGGAGATACGCAGTATTTT.

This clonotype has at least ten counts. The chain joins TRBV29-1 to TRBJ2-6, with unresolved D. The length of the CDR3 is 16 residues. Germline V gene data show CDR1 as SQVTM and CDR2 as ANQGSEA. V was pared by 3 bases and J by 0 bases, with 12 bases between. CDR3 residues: CSVDGRTNSGANVLTF. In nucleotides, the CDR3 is TGCAGCGTTGATGGGCGGACCAACTCTGGGGCCAACGTCCTGACTTTC.

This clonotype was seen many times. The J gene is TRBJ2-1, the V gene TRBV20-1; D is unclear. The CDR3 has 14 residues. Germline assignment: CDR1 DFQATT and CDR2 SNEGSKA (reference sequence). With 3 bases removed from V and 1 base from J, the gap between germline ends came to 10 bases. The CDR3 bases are TGCAGTGCTAGTCCCGCGGATTCCTACAATGAGCAGTTCTTC. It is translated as CSASPADSYNEQFF.